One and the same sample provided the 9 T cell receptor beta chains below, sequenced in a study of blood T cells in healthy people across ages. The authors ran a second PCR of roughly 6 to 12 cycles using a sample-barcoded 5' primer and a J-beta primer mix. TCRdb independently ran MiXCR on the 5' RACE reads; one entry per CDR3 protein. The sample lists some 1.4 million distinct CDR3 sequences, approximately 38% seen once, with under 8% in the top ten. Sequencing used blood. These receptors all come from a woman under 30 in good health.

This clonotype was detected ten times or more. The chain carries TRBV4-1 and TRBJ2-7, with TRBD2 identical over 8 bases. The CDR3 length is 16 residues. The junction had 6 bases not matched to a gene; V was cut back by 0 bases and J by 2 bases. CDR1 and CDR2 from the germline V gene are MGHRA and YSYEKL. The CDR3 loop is CASSQDPLAVAYEQYF. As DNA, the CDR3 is TGCGCCAGCAGCCAAGACCCACTAGCGGTCGCCTACGAGCAGTACTTC.

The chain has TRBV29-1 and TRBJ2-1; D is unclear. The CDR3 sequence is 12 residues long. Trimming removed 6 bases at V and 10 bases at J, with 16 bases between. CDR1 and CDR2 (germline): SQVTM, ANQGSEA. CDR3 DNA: TGCAGCGTAGGGTACTCCAGCTACGAGCAGTTCTTC. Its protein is CSVGYSSYEQFF.

The CDR3: CASSLIGGSVYEQYF. CDR3 nucleotide sequence: TGCGCCAGCAGCTTGATTGGGGGGTCGGTCTACGAGCAGTACTTC. This chain connects TRBV5-1 to TRBJ2-7; the D gene is possibly TRBD2 (6 bases). The V end lost 1 base, the J end lost 3 bases, and 14 bases lay between the germline ends. CDR1 is SGHRS, CDR2 YFSETQ, per germline. The CDR3 covers 15 residues.

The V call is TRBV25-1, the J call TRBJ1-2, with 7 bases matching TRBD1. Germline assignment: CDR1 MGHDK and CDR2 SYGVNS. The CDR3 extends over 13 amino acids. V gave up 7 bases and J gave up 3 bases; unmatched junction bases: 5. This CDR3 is CASKGDSDYGYTF. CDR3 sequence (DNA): TGTGCCAGCAAAGGGGACAGCGACTATGGCTACACCTTC.

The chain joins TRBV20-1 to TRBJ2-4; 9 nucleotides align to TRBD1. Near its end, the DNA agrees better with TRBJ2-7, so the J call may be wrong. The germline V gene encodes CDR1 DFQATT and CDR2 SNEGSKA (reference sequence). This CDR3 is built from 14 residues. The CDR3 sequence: CSASAPDRGYEQYF. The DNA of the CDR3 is TGCAGTGCTAGTGCCCCCGACAGGGGGTACGAGCAGTACTTC.

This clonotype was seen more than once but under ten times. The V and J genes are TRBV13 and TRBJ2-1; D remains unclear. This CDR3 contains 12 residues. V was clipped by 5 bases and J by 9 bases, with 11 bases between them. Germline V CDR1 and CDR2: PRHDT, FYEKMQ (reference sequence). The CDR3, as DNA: TGTGCCAGCAGCGCCAGCGAAACTGAGCAGTTCTTC. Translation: CASSASETEQFF.

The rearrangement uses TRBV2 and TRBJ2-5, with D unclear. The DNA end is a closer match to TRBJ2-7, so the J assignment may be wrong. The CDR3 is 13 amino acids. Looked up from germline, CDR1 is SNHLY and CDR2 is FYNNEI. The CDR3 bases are TGTGCCAGCAGCCGCCAGATTTGGAGCGAGCAGTACTTC. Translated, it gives CASSRQIWSEQYF.

For the CDR3, the DNA is TGTGCCAGTCGGGGCAGGGGGCAGGACACTGAAGCTTTCTTT. Translating gives CASRGRGQDTEAFF. V gene TRBV27 combines with J gene TRBJ1-1; 8 positions agree with TRBD1. This CDR3 is 14 amino acids long. Trimming took 9 bases from V and 3 from J; bases not matched to a gene: 9. Germline V CDR1 and CDR2: MNHEY, SMNVEV (reference sequence).

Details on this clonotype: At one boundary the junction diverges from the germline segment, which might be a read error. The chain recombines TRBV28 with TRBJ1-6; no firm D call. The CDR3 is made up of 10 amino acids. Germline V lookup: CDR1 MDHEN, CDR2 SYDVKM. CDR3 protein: CASNGRPLHF. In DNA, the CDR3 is TGTGCTAGCAATGGAAGACCCCTCCACTTT.